This T cell receptor (beta chain) was captured in a study of blood T cell repertoires in COVID-19. Original data processing: Amplification of reference gene primers provided the estimated nucleated cell counts. Only in-frame clones appear in the TCRdb table, and some are missing; sequencing was by immunoSEQ multiplex PCR. The V and J calls and clone size come from that table; D and trimming were worked out from the DNA. In the table there are under 300,000 clones, about 88% of which are singletons. Cohorts were determined from participant-reported clinical history. The receptor was isolated from a woman aged 45-65 years who had recovered from COVID-19. Sequenced material: PBMCs or T cells enriched from blood (not recorded which).

The CDR3 loop reads CASGFGRDSGNAGETQYF. Here the CDR3 DNA reads TGTGCTAGTGGTTTTGGGCGGGATAGCGGGAACGCCGGGGAGACCCAGTACTTC. The chain links TRBV12-5 to TRBJ2-5; TRBD2 agrees at 8 bases. J was trimmed by 5 bases and V by 3 bases; bases with no gene match: 17. The CDR3 runs 18 residues. Germline loops: CDR1 LGHNT, CDR2 FRNRAP.